Listed here are 29 T cell receptor beta chains from one sample, sequenced in a study of radiotherapy plus CTLA-4 blockade in lung cancer. The assay was immunoSEQ multiplex PCR, and TCRdb's table has in-frame clones only and misses some. The table includes 89,000 or so clones, 80% to 85% detected once. Sample: peripheral blood, taken from a patient treated with radiotherapy plus ipilimumab. Source of these receptors: a human donor with non-small cell lung cancer who had a partial response to radiotherapy plus ipilimumab.

This chain uses TRBV19 with TRBJ2-1; the D gene is possibly TRBD1 (5 bases). The germline V gene encodes CDR1 LNHDA and CDR2 SQIVND (reference sequence). This CDR3 spans 16 amino acids. Trimming pared 2 bases from V and 8 bases from J, leaving 19 bases between. The CDR3 reads CASSIRGRVAGYEQFF. The CDR3 bases are TGTGCCAGTAGTATAAGAGGCAGGGTGGCTGGATATGAGCAGTTCTTC.

The chain joins TRBV28 to TRBJ1-3; 7 nucleotides align to TRBD1. The CDR3 runs 14 residues. With V trimmed by 4 bases and J by 1 base, 1 base remained unmatched. Germline assignment: CDR1 MDHEN and CDR2 SYDVKM. As DNA, the CDR3 is TGTGCCAGCAGTTCAGGGGGATCTGGAAACACCATATATTTT. This translates into CASSSGGSGNTIYF.

The V and J genes are TRBV9 and TRBJ2-1; 7 positions match TRBD2. Germline V CDR1 and CDR2: SGDLS, YYNGEE. The length of the CDR3 is 14 residues. J gave up 7 bases and V 0 bases, and 4 bases lay outside the gene matches. The DNA of the CDR3 is TGTGCCAGCAGCGTAGTGGCGGGAGTAAATGAGCAGTTCTTC. Amino acids: CASSVVAGVNEQFF.

This chain joins TRBV7-3 and TRBJ2-7; 13 nucleotides match TRBD2. Germline-derived CDR1 and CDR2 are SGHTA and FQGTGA. This CDR3 has 17 amino acids. V was clipped by 6 bases and J by 2 bases; unmatched bases: 10. CDR3: CASSRSPGTSGAYEQYF. The CDR3 bases are TGTGCCAGCAGTCGAAGCCCTGGGACTAGCGGGGCCTACGAGCAGTACTTC.

This clone was seen just once. The V gene is TRBV5-4, the J gene TRBJ2-5, with 10 bases lining up with TRBD2. The CDR3 runs to 15 residues. The germline gives CDR1 SGHNT, CDR2 YYREEE (reference sequence). After removal of 4 bases from V and 3 bases from J, the junction contained 6 bases not matched to a gene. In nucleotides, the CDR3 is TGTGCCAGCAGCGCAAGCGGGAGGGCCGAAGAGACCCAGTACTTC. Its translation is CASSASGRAEETQYF.

This chain joins TRBV7-3 and TRBJ2-5; D is uncertain. V lost 1 base, J lost 3 bases, and 9 bases lay in between. This CDR3 is 14 amino acids long. Germline V gene data show CDR1 as SGHTA and CDR2 as FQGTGA. The CDR3 sequence: CASSLSQAEETQYF. Written as DNA, the CDR3 is TGTGCCAGCAGCTTAAGCCAGGCAGAAGAGACCCAGTACTTC.

This clone has just one count. The chain joins TRBV28 to TRBJ2-1, with D unclear. This CDR3 has 14 amino acids. V lost 5 bases, J lost 0 bases, and 8 bases lay in between. Per germline, CDR1 MDHEN and CDR2 SYDVKM. The DNA for the CDR3 is TGTGCCAGCAGTAAGCCAAGCTCCTACAATGAGCAGTTCTTC. The encoded protein is CASSKPSSYNEQFF.

The rearrangement uses TRBV18 and TRBJ2-7; D is uncertain. V was trimmed by 3 bases and J by 4 bases, leaving 4 bases between them. The V gene's germline CDR1 is KGHSH and CDR2 LQKENI. The CDR3 is 11 residues long. The CDR3 region has the DNA TGTGCCAGCTCACCCAATTACGAGCAGTACTTC. It is translated as CASSPNYEQYF. The full variable domain, in which reference TRBV18 and TRBJ2-7 provide the parts outside the CDR3, is NAGVMQNPRHLVRRRGQEARLRCSPMKGHSHVYWYRQLPEEGLKFMVYLQKENIIDESGMPKERFSAEFPKEGPSILRIQQVVRGDSAAYFCASSPNYEQYFGPGTRLTVT.

The rearrangement uses TRBV7-8 and TRBJ2-7; a possible D gene is TRBD2 (5 bases). This CDR3 has 16 residues. The V and J ends lost 1 base and 0 bases respectively, with 13 bases between them. CDR1 is SGHVS, CDR2 FQNEAQ, per germline. DNA for the CDR3: TGTGCCAGCAGCTTAGGTCGGAGGCCATTCTCCTACGAGCAGTACTTC. Protein product: CASSLGRRPFSYEQYF.

The chain has TRBV28 and TRBJ2-2, with 13 bases identical to TRBD2. Germline V lookup: CDR1 MDHEN, CDR2 SYDVKM. The CDR3 has 18 residues. The trim removed 2 bases at V and 6 bases at J, leaving 9 bases unmatched. The CDR3 protein is CASSLPGLAGRVSGELFF. Here the CDR3 DNA reads TGTGCCAGCAGTTTACCGGGACTAGCGGGACGTGTGTCCGGGGAGCTGTTTTTT.

The V and J genes are TRBV6-5 and TRBJ1-5; D ambiguous. Trimming shortened V by 6 bases and J by 0 bases, and 12 bases separated the two germline ends. The length of the CDR3 is 15 residues. In germline, CDR1 is MNHEY, CDR2 SVGAGI. The CDR3 sequence is CASSPQVYSNQPQHF. The CDR3 region has the DNA TGTGCCAGCAGCCCCCAGGTTTATAGCAATCAGCCCCAGCATTTT.

The chain is built from TRBV6-5 and TRBJ2-7; 7 bases line up with TRBD2. The V gene end was trimmed by 5 bases and the J gene end by 2 bases; junction bases not matched to a gene: 9. The CDR3 is made up of 15 amino acids. Per the germline V gene, CDR1 is MNHEY and CDR2 is SVGAGI. CDR3 DNA sequence: TGTGCCAGCAGTCGTCACGGGGAGGGACCCTACGAGCAGTACTTC. Amino acid sequence: CASSRHGEGPYEQYF.

The chain couples TRBV29-1 to TRBJ1-4; 7 nucleotides align to TRBD1. V lost 4 bases and J lost 4; bases outside the gene matches: 6. Germline CDR1 reads SQVTM; CDR2 reads ANQGSEA. This CDR3 is built from 14 residues. CDR3 nucleotides: TGCAGCGTTGCTTTCACAGGGGTTAATGAAAAACTGTTTTTT. Its translation: CSVAFTGVNEKLFF.

The genes are TRBV5-4 and TRBJ2-7; TRBD1 matches 8 bases. Germline trimming cut 4 bases from V and 0 bases from J; bases unmatched to any gene: 12. The length of the CDR3 is 17 residues. Germline CDR1 is SGHNT and CDR2 is YYREEE (reference sequence). The CDR3 is CASSPSGGQGSSYEQYF. The CDR3 DNA reads TGTGCCAGCAGCCCCTCAGGAGGACAGGGTAGCTCCTACGAGCAGTACTTC.

V is TRBV19 and J is TRBJ2-2; 9 bases fit TRBD1. V dropped 3 bases and J dropped 5; count of bases not matched to a gene: 7. CDR1 is LNHDA and CDR2 is SQIVND in the germline V gene (reference sequence). The CDR3 runs to 16 residues. The CDR3 DNA is TGTGCCAGTAGTATTTGGGGACAGGGTAAGACCGGGGAGCTGTTTTTT. Translating it yields CASSIWGQGKTGELFF.

The V and J genes are TRBV6-6 and TRBJ1-5, with D perhaps TRBD1 (5 bases). The V and J ends lost 5 bases and 2 bases respectively, with 13 bases between them. The CDR3 consists of 15 residues. Looked up from germline, CDR1 is MNHNY and CDR2 is SVGAGI (reference sequence). The CDR3 spells CASSDQGDGNQPQHF. DNA of the CDR3: TGTGCCAGCAGTGACCAGGGTGATGGCAATCAGCCCCAGCATTTT.

The V gene is TRBV4-1, the J gene TRBJ2-3; D gene uncertain. Per germline, CDR1 MGHRA and CDR2 YSYEKL. Trimming removed 2 bases from V and 0 bases from J, with 12 bases in between. The CDR3 extends over 16 amino acids. The CDR3 bases are TGCGCCAGCAGCCAAATGAGCAAGTCAAGCACAGATACGCAGTATTTT. Protein: CASSQMSKSSTDTQYF.

CDR3 coding DNA: TGTGCCAGCAGTGACACCGGGACACCTTATTACGAGCAGTACTTC. It codes for CASSDTGTPYYEQYF. The V gene is TRBV6-6, the J gene TRBJ2-7; a possible D gene is TRBD1 (6 bases). V lost 5 bases, J lost 4 bases, and 18 bases lay in between. Germline V gene sequence: CDR1 MNHNY, CDR2 SVGAGI (reference sequence). The CDR3 is 15 amino acids.

The chain couples TRBV30 to TRBJ1-5, with a tentative D call TRBD1 (5 bases). This CDR3 region has 16 residues. V was cut by 0 bases and J by 3 bases, with 15 bases left in between. CDR1 and CDR2 from the germline V gene are GTSNPN and SVGIG (reference sequence). The chain's CDR3 is CAWSVQVGGNNQPQHF. DNA for the CDR3: TGTGCCTGGAGTGTACAGGTTGGGGGGAACAATCAGCCCCAGCATTTT.

The chain joins TRBV5-1 to TRBJ2-7; D might be TRBD2 (6 bases). V lost 5 bases to trimming and J lost 6 bases, with 15 bases between them. This CDR3 contains 13 residues. CDR1 and CDR2 (germline): SGHRS, YFSETQ. The CDR3 reads CASSLGEEREQYF. The DNA of the CDR3 is TGCGCCAGCAGTTTAGGGGAGGAGCGCGAGCAGTACTTC.

The genes are TRBV28 and TRBJ2-3; D unclear. CDR1 is MDHEN and CDR2 is SYDVKM in the germline V gene. V lost 7 bases, J lost 0 bases, and 11 bases lay in between. The CDR3 sequence is 14 residues long. CDR3 coding DNA: TGTGCCAGCACCCACGCCACTAGCACAGATACGCAGTATTTT. It translates to CASTHATSTDTQYF.

The genes are TRBV13 and TRBJ1-1, with TRBD1 as a possible D gene (5 bases). The ends were cut back, 2 bases at V and 1 base at J, with 11 bases in the middle. Germline V gene sequence: CDR1 PRHDT, CDR2 FYEKMQ (reference sequence). This CDR3 contains 15 residues. CDR3 in amino acids: CASSLNGQGNTEAFF. CDR3 DNA: TGTGCCAGCAGCTTAAACGGGCAGGGGAACACTGAAGCTTTCTTT.

V usage is TRBV2 and J usage is TRBJ2-1, with 10 nucleotides matching TRBD2. From germline, CDR1 is SNHLY and CDR2 FYNNEI. J gave up 4 bases and V 6 bases, and 6 bases lay outside the gene matches. The CDR3 totals 15 residues. For the CDR3, the DNA is TGTGCCAGCAGAGACGGACTAGCGGTTTACAATGAGCAGTTCTTC. Translated: CASRDGLAVYNEQFF.

This clone has just one count. The J gene is TRBJ1-5, the V gene TRBV19; 7 bases agree with TRBD1. Germline V gene lookup returns CDR1 LNHDA and CDR2 SQIVND (reference sequence). V trimming: 7 bases; J trimming: 6 bases; junction bases outside the gene matches: 9. This CDR3 has 14 amino acids. CDR3 bases: TGTGCCAGTACGGACAGGAAGGGGTCTCAGCCCCAGCATTTT. It specifies CASTDRKGSQPQHF.

This sequence joins TRBV7-3 and TRBJ1-1; 10 nucleotides match TRBD1. Germline trimming cut 5 bases from V and 4 bases from J; bases unmatched to any gene: 4. Germline V lookup: CDR1 SGHTA, CDR2 FQGTGA. The length of the CDR3 is 14 residues. CDR3 region: CASSTRTGGTEAFF. As DNA, the CDR3 is TGTGCCAGCAGCACCAGGACAGGGGGCACTGAAGCTTTCTTT.

J is TRBJ2-3 and V is TRBV12-2; TRBD1 is the table's D call, not checked against the DNA. TRBV12-2 is annotated as a pseudogene. The CDR3 loop spans 14 amino acids. DNA of the CDR3: TGTGCAAGTCGCTTAAGGGGTAGGGTCGGTACGCAGTATTTT. Protein sequence: CASRLRGRVGTQYF.

V is TRBV25-1 and J is TRBJ2-3; TRBD1 matches at 7 bases. The CDR3 length is 15 residues. The junction had 7 bases not matched to a gene; V was cut back by 1 base and J by 6 bases. Germline CDR1 MGHDK, CDR2 SYGVNS. The CDR3 sequence is CASSESGQTRDTQYF. CDR3 nucleotides: TGTGCCAGCAGTGAATCGGGACAGACCAGGGATACGCAGTATTTT.

The chain carries TRBV27 and TRBJ1-5, with no clear D. V lost 8 bases, J lost 0 bases, and 17 bases lay in between. CDR3 length: 16 amino acids. Germline lookup yields CDR1 MNHEY and CDR2 SMNVEV (reference sequence). In DNA, the CDR3 is TGTGCCAGCTATCCCGGGGAGCCGTATAGCAATCAGCCCCAGCATTTT. Encoded protein: CASYPGEPYSNQPQHF.

This clone was seen a few times. Other DNA sequences within the sample encode an identical CDR3. The CDR3 bases are TGTGCCAGCAGCGAACAGGGGGCCTTGAACACTGAAGCTTTCTTT. Its translation: CASSEQGALNTEAFF. The chain links TRBV9 to TRBJ1-1; TRBD1 matches at 9 bases. The CDR3 spans 15 residues. V lost 3 bases to trimming and J lost 0 bases; unmatched junction nucleotides: 3. Germline V gene sequence: CDR1 SGDLS, CDR2 YYNGEE.